The rows below give T cell receptor beta chains drawn from one sample of a study of blood T cell repertoires in COVID-19. Assay used: immunoSEQ multiplex PCR; TCRdb lists only in-frame clones, some missing. The data show fewer than 110,000 clones, around 84% seen once. The specimen sequenced was peripheral blood. The receptor set was obtained from a human donor in a cohort sampled during active COVID-19. CDR3s include the opening cysteine and the closing phenylalanine or tryptophan. D genes are given only for firm matches. Not all rows give a size; the values are once, few, many and, for expanded clones, a class.

j_gene	abundance	d_gene	v_gene	CDR3nt	CDR3aa
TRBJ1-2	NA	NA	TRBV6-4	TGTGCCAGCAGAAGCCAGGGGAATACTGGCTACACCTTC	CASRSQGNTGYTF
TRBJ2-3	NA	TRBD2	TRBV4-2	TGTGCCAGCAGCCAAGTACCCCGGGGGGACTATACGCAGTATTTT	CASSQVPRGDYTQYF
TRBJ1-4	few	NA	TRBV12-5	TGTGCTAGTGGTTTAGGGGATAGCGGTGAAAAACTGTTTTTT	CASGLGDSGEKLFF
TRBJ2-1	NA	TRBD2	TRBV7-2	TGTGCCAGCAGCCCTTGGACTAGTGGCAGCTCCTACAATGAGCAGTTCTTC	CASSPWTSGSSYNEQFF
TRBJ2-7	NA	NA	TRBV4-2	TGTGCCAGCAGCCAAGAAACGGACACCCGCTCCTACGAGCAGTACTTC	CASSQETDTRSYEQYF
TRBJ1-6	NA	NA	TRBV10-3	TGTGCCATCTCTGGGGGGGGACAAGCTAATTCACCCCTCCACTTT	CAISGGGQANSPLHF
TRBJ1-1	NA	NA	TRBV6-5	TGTGCCAGCAGAGTCACGGGACAGAACACTGAAGCTTTCTTT	CASRVTGQNTEAFF
TRBJ1-5	NA	TRBD1	TRBV5-8	TGTGCCAGCAGCTTGGTAGGGACAGCCCAGCATTTT	CASSLVGTAQHF
TRBJ2-2	NA	TRBD1	TRBV6-5	TGTGCCAGCAGTTCCTCCGGACAGGCGAACACCGGGGAGCTGTTTTTT	CASSSSGQANTGELFF
TRBJ1-2	NA	TRBD1	TRBV9	TGTGCCAGCAGCCCAGGACAGGGCCCCATTAGAGGCTACACCTTC	CASSPGQGPIRGYTF
TRBJ2-1	NA	TRBD2	TRBV6-2/TRBV6-3	TGTGCCAGCAGTTATAGGACTAGCGGGGGCCGTCACAATGAGCAGTTCTTC	CASSYRTSGGRHNEQFF
TRBJ2-2	once	TRBD1	TRBV6-2/TRBV6-3	TGTGCCAGCAGTCCCCTTCCAACAGGGGGCCCGAACACCGGGGAGCTGTTTTTT	CASSPLPTGGPNTGELFF
TRBJ1-1	NA	TRBD1	TRBV6-5	TGTGCCAGCAGACCTGGAGGGGGCCCTAACACTGAAGCTTTCTTT	CASRPGGGPNTEAFF
TRBJ1-1	NA	TRBD1	TRBV30	TGTGCCTGGAGTGTACTGGGACAGGGTGCTTTCTTT	CAWSVLGQGAFF
TRBJ2-2	NA	NA	TRBV7-9	TGTGCCAGCAGCTTAGAGCTGGGAGCGGGGAACACCGGGGAGCTGTTTTTT	CASSLELGAGNTGELFF
TRBJ2-1	NA	NA	TRBV2	TGTGCCAGCAGTGAAGGCGTCAGGGGATACAATGAGCAGTTCTTC	CASSEGVRGYNEQFF
TRBJ1-1	once	NA	TRBV11-2	TGTGCCAGCAGCTTACGACTGGGGAGCACTGAAGCTTTCTTT	CASSLRLGSTEAFF
TRBJ2-7	NA	NA	TRBV30	TGTGCCTGGAGTTCCCTTGGACTCACTTACGAGCAGTACTTC	CAWSSLGLTYEQYF
TRBJ1-2	NA	NA	TRBV15	TGTGCCACCAGCAGCCAGGGCTCTGGCTACACCTTC	CATSSQGSGYTF
TRBJ1-2	many	NA	TRBV7-9	TGTGCCAGCAGCGCTACTGCAGGGGCCCCTAACTATGGCTACACCTTC	CASSATAGAPNYGYTF
TRBJ2-3	NA	NA	TRBV5-1	TGCGCCAGCAGGGCTAGCCCCGTGGGAGATACGCAGTATTTT	CASRASPVGDTQYF
TRBJ1-1	NA	NA	TRBV7-8	TGTGCCAGCAGCCCCACCGTCGGTAACTCTGAAGCTTTCTTT	CASSPTVGNSEAFF
TRBJ2-7	NA	NA	TRBV3-1/TRBV3-2	TGTGCCAGCAGCTTACTAGGGAGAGTGGGGGAGCAGTACTTC	CASSLLGRVGEQYF